This passage covers 8 T cell receptor beta chains from one sample sequenced in a study of control samples from healthy donors and cancer patients. The table came from immunoSEQ multiplex PCR; TCRdb's copy has only in-frame clones and leaves some out. This table holds more than 85,000 clones, around 89% found once. Sequenced input: PBMCs. The receptors stem from a woman aged 55-69 years with lung cancer.

The chain recombines TRBV27 with TRBJ1-2; D gene ambiguous. CDR3 length equals 17 residues. The V end lost 0 bases, the J end lost 8 bases, and 22 bases lay between the germline ends. Germline loops: CDR1 MNHEY, CDR2 SMNVEV (reference sequence). CDR3 sequence (DNA): TGTGCCAGCAGTTTATCGGGCCCCCGAGACTCGGAGAACGGCTACACCTTC. It is translated as CASSLSGPRDSENGYTF.

The V call is TRBV7-2, the J call TRBJ1-2; 11 nucleotides match TRBD1. The V segment lost 5 bases and the J segment 5 bases; nucleotides outside the gene matches: 10. The germline V gene has CDR1 SGHTA and CDR2 FQGNSA. The CDR3 spans 16 residues. The CDR3: CASSTQRDRGMYGYTF. The DNA of the CDR3 is TGTGCCAGCAGCACACAAAGGGACAGGGGGATGTATGGCTACACCTTC.

The V call is TRBV19, the J call TRBJ2-5; D call uncertain. The CDR3 runs to 11 residues. V lost 3 bases, J lost 5 bases, and 4 bases lay in between. The germline gives CDR1 LNHDA, CDR2 SQIVND (reference sequence). CDR3 DNA sequence: TGTGCCAGTAGTATGGAGGAGACCCAGTACTTC. Translating it yields CASSMEETQYF.

V usage is TRBV18 and J usage is TRBJ2-2; 7 nucleotides line up with TRBD2. The CDR3 spans 15 residues. The V gene end was trimmed by 3 bases and the J gene end by 2 bases; junction bases not matched to a gene: 3. Germline V lookup: CDR1 KGHSH, CDR2 LQKENI. The CDR3 nucleotides are TGTGCCAGCTCACCCCTAGCGGCTAACACCGGGGAGCTGTTTTTT. Translating gives CASSPLAANTGELFF.

The chain employs TRBV6-2 or TRBV6-3 and TRBJ2-7, with 11 bases that match TRBD2. The CDR3 length is 16 residues. Germline trimming cut 3 bases from V and 0 bases from J; bases unmatched to any gene: 4. Germline assignment: CDR1 MNHEY and CDR2 SVGEGT. DNA of the CDR3: TGTGCCAGCAGTTATCGACTAGCGGGGAGCTCCTACGAGCAGTACTTC. Its protein is CASSYRLAGSSYEQYF.

CDR3 sequence: CASSEGQRAYGYTF. The CDR3, as DNA: TGCGCCAGCAGCGAGGGACAACGCGCCTATGGCTACACCTTC. This chain uses TRBV5-1 with TRBJ1-2, with a possible D match to TRBD1 (6 bases). Per the germline V gene, CDR1 is SGHRS and CDR2 is YFSETQ. V was trimmed by 4 bases and J by 4 bases, leaving 14 bases between them. The CDR3 sequence is 14 residues long.

V and J are TRBV5-1 and TRBJ2-7; TRBD2 aligns across 11 bases. Trimming took 0 bases from V and 2 from J; bases not matched to a gene: 1. CDR3 length equals 15 residues. Per the germline V gene, CDR1 is SGHRS and CDR2 is YFSETQ. CDR3 sequence (DNA): TGCGCCAGCAGCTTGGGACTAGCGGGAACCTACGAGCAGTACTTC. This encodes CASSLGLAGTYEQYF.

This clone was seen just once. The chain couples TRBV5-4 to TRBJ2-2; 14 nucleotides line up with TRBD2. From germline, CDR1 is SGHNT and CDR2 YYREEE (reference sequence). V lost 4 bases and J lost 5; bases outside the gene matches: 7. The CDR3 totals 17 residues. The CDR3 DNA is TGTGCCAGCAGCCCGACTAGCGGGGGGGCCGGAACCGGGGAGCTGTTTTTT. It encodes CASSPTSGGAGTGELFF.